This TCR beta chain came from a study of blood T cell repertoires in COVID-19. Overall study: T cells, B-cell-depleted T cells, or PBMCs supplied cDNA or gDNA.

The germline V and J ends were trimmed by 2 bases and 8 bases, with 15 bases remaining between them. The CDR3 contains 13 residues. The germline V gene encodes CDR1 GTSNPN and CDR2 SVGIG (reference sequence). The protocol was immunoSEQ multiplex PCR, while the TCRdb copy is restricted to in-frame clones and leaves out a portion. The repertoire consists of approximately 300,000 clones, with 70% to 90% occurring once and the leading ten covering about 10%. This clone has only a few counts. Grouping used clinical history reported by participants in a survey and questionnaire. V and J are TRBV30 and TRBJ1-2, with a weak D call TRBD1 (5 bases). Sequences were obtained from PBMCs or T cells enriched from blood (not recorded which). The TCR comes from a woman aged 18-35 years who had recovered from COVID-19. As DNA, the CDR3 is TGTGCCTGGAGTTTCGACAGAAAGGGAGGCTACACCTTC. It translates to CAWSFDRKGGYTF.